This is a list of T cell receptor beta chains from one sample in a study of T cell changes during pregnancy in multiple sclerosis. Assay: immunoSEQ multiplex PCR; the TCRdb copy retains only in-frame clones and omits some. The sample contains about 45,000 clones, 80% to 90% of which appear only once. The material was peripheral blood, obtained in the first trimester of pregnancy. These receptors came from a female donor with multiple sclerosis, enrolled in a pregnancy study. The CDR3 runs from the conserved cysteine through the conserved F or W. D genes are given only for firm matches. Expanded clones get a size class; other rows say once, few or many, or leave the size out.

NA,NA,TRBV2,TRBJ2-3,CASSEPGEATDTQYF,TGTGCCAGCAGTGAACCGGGGGAGGCCACAGATACGCAGTATTTT
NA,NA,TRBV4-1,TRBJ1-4,CASSQGYLAGRAGSNEKLFF,TGCGCCAGCAGCCAAGGTTATTTGGCAGGACGCGCGGGGTCTAATGAAAAACTGTTTTTT
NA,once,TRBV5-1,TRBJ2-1,CASSLSPEEEQFF,TGCGCCAGCAGCTTGAGTCCGGAGGAGGAGCAGTTCTTC
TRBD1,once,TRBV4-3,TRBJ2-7,CASSSDREYEQYF,TGCGCCAGCAGCTCGGACAGGGAGTACGAGCAGTACTTC
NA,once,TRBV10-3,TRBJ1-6,CAISESRGRTYNSPLHF,TGTGCCATCAGTGAGTCCCGGGGGAGGACCTATAATTCACCCCTCCACTTT
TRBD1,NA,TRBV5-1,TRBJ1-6,CASSAGTGGITLHF,TGCGCCAGCAGCGCCGGGACAGGTGGGATCACCCTCCACTTT
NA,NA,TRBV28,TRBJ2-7,CASSSQTLPLSGNEQYF,TGTGCCAGCAGTTCCCAGACGCTCCCTCTCTCCGGGAACGAGCAGTACTTC
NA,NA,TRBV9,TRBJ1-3,CASSALTNGNTIYF,TGTGCCAGCAGCGCCCTGACAAACGGAAACACCATATATTTT
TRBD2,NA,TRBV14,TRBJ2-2,CASAGGTNTGELFF,TGTGCCAGCGCGGGGGGGACGAACACCGGGGAGCTGTTTTTT
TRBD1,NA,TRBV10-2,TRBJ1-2,CASTPDRAGGAGGYTF,TGCGCCAGCACCCCGGACAGGGCAGGGGGCGCGGGTGGCTACACCTTC
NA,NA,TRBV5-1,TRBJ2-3,CASSALATASTDTQYF,TGCGCCAGCAGCGCCCTAGCGACCGCTAGCACAGATACGCAGTATTTT
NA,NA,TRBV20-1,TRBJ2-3,CSAPRLDTQYF,TGCAGTGCGCCCCGACTAGATACGCAGTATTTT
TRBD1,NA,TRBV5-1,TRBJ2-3,CASSTGTARDTQYF,TGCGCCAGCAGCACGGGGACAGCGAGGGATACGCAGTATTTT
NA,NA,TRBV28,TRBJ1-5,CASSLEGRGNQPQHF,TGTGCCAGCAGTTTGGAGGGAAGGGGCAATCAGCCCCAGCATTTT
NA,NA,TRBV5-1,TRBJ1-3,CASSLIPMGAASGNTIYF,TGCGCCAGCAGCTTGATCCCGATGGGGGCGGCCTCTGGAAACACCATATATTTT
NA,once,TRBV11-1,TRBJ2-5,CASSFTGWETQYF,TGTGCCAGCAGCTTTACAGGATGGGAGACCCAGTACTTC
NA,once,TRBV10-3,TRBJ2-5,CAISEENRVGETQYF,TGTGCCATCAGTGAGGAGAACAGGGTGGGCGAGACCCAGTACTTC
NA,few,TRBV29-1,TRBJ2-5,CSVERGLGETQYF,TGCAGCGTTGAAAGGGGTCTAGGGGAGACCCAGTACTTC
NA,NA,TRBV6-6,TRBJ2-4,CASSWTANIQYF,TGTGCCAGCAGTTGGACTGCAAACATTCAGTACTTC
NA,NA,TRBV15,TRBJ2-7,CATSRDSGGEYEQYF,TGTGCCACCAGCAGAGATAGCGGCGGCGAATACGAGCAGTACTTC
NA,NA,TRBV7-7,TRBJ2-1,CASSLQGGYDEQFF,TGTGCTAGCAGCTTACAGGGAGGCTACGATGAGCAGTTCTTC
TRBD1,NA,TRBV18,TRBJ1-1,CASSRTGNTEAFF,TGTGCCAGCTCCAGGACAGGGAATACTGAAGCTTTCTTT
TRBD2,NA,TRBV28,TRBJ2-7,CASSSAGGQYEQYF,TGTGCCAGCAGTTCAGCGGGGGGGCAATACGAGCAGTACTTC
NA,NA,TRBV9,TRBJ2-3,CASSVEGGALSTDTQYF,TGTGCCAGCAGCGTCGAGGGGGGGGCGTTAAGCACAGATACGCAGTATTTT
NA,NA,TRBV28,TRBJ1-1,CASSFAGFHLRGTEAFF,TGTGCCAGCAGTTTTGCGGGTTTTCACCTACGGGGCACTGAAGCTTTCTTT
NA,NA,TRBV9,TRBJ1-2,CASTRGSYGYTF,TGTGCCAGCACCCGGGGGTCCTATGGCTACACCTTC
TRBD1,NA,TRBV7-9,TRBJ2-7,CASSLEPDRVEQYF,TGTGCCAGCAGCTTAGAGCCGGACAGGGTCGAGCAGTACTTC
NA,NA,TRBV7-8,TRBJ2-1,CASSPAAAVSYNEQFF,TGTGCCAGCAGCCCAGCGGCAGCGGTATCCTACAATGAGCAGTTCTTC
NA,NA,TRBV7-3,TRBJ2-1,CASSHYEATEQFF,TGTGCCAGCAGCCACTATGAGGCGACTGAGCAGTTCTTC
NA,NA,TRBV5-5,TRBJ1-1,CASSSRQMNTEAFF,TGTGCCAGCAGCTCCCGACAGATGAACACTGAAGCTTTCTTT
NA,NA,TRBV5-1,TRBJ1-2,CASSLTFSQGNYGYTF,TGCGCCAGCAGCTTGACGTTTAGCCAGGGAAACTATGGCTACACCTTC
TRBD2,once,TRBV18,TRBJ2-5,CASSPWATSGAGETQYF,TGTGCCAGCTCACCTTGGGCGACTAGCGGGGCCGGGGAGACCCAGTACTTC
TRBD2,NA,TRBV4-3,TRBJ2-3,CASSLTSGGAGDTQYF,TGCGCCAGCAGCCTCACTAGCGGGGGGGCAGGAGATACGCAGTATTTT
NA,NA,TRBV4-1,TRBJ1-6,CASSQREGNNSPLHF,TGCGCCAGCAGCCAACGGGAGGGGAATAATTCACCCCTCCACTTT
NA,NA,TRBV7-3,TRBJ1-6,CASSLARGYNSPLHF,TGTGCCAGCAGCTTGGCCAGGGGTTATAATTCACCCCTCCACTTT
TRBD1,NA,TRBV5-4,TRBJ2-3,CASSFRPRQGEDTQYF,TGTGCCAGCAGCTTTCGGCCGAGACAGGGGGAAGATACGCAGTATTTT
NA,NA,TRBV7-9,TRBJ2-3,CASSLGGGSDTQYF,TGTGCCAGCAGCTTAGGGGGGGGCTCGGATACGCAGTATTTT
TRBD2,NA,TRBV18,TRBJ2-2,CASSRTSGGPPVDTGELFF,TGTGCCAGCTCACGGACTAGCGGGGGGCCGCCCGTTGACACCGGGGAGCTGTTTTTT
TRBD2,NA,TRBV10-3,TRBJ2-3,CAINETSGARTDTQYF,TGTGCCATCAATGAGACTAGCGGGGCCCGCACAGATACGCAGTATTTT
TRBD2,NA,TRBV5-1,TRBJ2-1,CASSLPRTGGSNEQFF,TGCGCCAGCAGCTTACCCCGGACCGGGGGGAGCAATGAGCAGTTCTTC
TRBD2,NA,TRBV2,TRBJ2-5,CASSGLAGDQETQYF,TGTGCCAGCAGTGGACTAGCGGGGGATCAAGAGACCCAGTACTTC
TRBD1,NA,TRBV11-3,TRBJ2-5,CASSLMGTAQETQYF,TGTGCCAGCAGCTTAATGGGGACAGCTCAAGAGACCCAGTACTTC
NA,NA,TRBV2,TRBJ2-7,CASSERGQLTYEQYF,TGTGCCAGCAGTGAAAGAGGGCAGTTGACCTACGAGCAGTACTTC
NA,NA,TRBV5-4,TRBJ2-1,CASSLGPYNEQFF,TGTGCCAGCAGCTTGGGGCCGTACAATGAGCAGTTCTTC
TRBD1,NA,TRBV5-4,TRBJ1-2,CASSLATGGTGYTF,TGTGCCAGCAGCTTGGCCACAGGGGGCACAGGCTACACCTTC
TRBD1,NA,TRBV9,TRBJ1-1,CASTSGTAASLGEAFF,TGTGCCAGCACCTCCGGGACAGCTGCTTCCCTTGGGGAAGCTTTCTTT
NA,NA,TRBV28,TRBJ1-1,CASSLWIISRMNTEAFF,TGTGCCAGCAGTTTATGGATCATATCGCGGATGAACACTGAAGCTTTCTTT
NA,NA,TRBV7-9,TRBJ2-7,CASSPLDNVYEQYF,TGTGCCAGCAGTCCCCTCGACAATGTCTACGAGCAGTACTTC
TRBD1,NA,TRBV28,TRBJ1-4,CASSPLDREEKLFF,TGTGCCAGCAGTCCTCTCGACAGGGAGGAAAAACTGTTTTTT
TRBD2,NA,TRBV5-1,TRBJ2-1,CASSFLLAGGNNEQFF,TGCGCCAGCAGCTTCCTCCTAGCGGGGGGGAACAATGAGCAGTTCTTC
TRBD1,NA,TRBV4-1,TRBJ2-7,CASSPSTGDEQYF,TGCGCCAGCAGCCCCAGCACAGGGGACGAGCAGTACTTC
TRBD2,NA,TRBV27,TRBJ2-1,CASSRLAGGRDEQFF,TGTGCCAGCAGTCGACTAGCGGGGGGCCGGGATGAGCAGTTCTTC